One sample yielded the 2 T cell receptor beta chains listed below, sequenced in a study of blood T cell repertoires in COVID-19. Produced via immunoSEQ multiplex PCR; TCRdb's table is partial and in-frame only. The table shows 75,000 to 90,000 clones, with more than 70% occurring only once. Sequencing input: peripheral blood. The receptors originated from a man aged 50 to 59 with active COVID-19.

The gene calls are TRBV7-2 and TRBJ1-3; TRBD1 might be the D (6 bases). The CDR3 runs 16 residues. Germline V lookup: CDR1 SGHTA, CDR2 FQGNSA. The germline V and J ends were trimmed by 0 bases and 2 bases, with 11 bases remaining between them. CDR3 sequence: CASSLAGTKAGNTIYF. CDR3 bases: TGTGCCAGCAGCTTAGCCGGGACAAAAGCTGGAAACACCATATATTTT.

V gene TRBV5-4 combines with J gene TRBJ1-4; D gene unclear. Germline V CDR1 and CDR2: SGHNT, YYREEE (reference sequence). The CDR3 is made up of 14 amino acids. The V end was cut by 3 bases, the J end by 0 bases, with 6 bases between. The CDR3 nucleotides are TGTGCCAGCAGCTCTTATGCAACTAATGAAAAACTGTTTTTT. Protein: CASSSYATNEKLFF. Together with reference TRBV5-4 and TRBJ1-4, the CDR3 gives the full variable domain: ETGVTQSPTHLIKTRGQQVTLRCSSQSGHNTVSWYQQALGQGPQFIFQYYREEENGRGNFPPRFSGLQFPNYSSELNVNALELDDSALYLCASSSYATNEKLFFGSGTQLSVL.